This T cell receptor beta chain was recorded in a study of Ad26.COV2.S vaccination and SARS-CoV-2 variants. Clones were sequenced by immunoSEQ multiplex PCR, and TCRdb holds only the in-frame ones, with some missing. The sample carries 380,000 or so clones, 80% to 90% recorded once. Findings of the study overall: From the TCR breadth and depth analyses, total T cell responses may have been underestimated.

In regard to this clone: What it binds is not known.

Germline V gives CDR1 MDHEN, CDR2 SYDVKM. The V end was cut by 3 bases, the J end by 1 base, with 6 bases between. The length of the CDR3 is 13 residues. Treatment: roughly 20 received Ad26.COV2.S at low or high dose, single or two shots; several received placebo; per-sample allocation not given. Collection of samples fell on day 63 after the first vaccine or placebo injection. An adult of 18-55 years in Boston served as donor. The chain carries TRBV28 and TRBJ1-1; no clear D. This receptor was taken from a person between 18 and 60 years old who received the Ad26.COV2.S COVID-19 vaccine or a placebo. This specimen consisted of peripheral blood, obtained in a trial of Ad26.COV2.S vaccine versus placebo. The CDR3 loop is CASSFSGNTEAFF. CDR3 DNA: TGTGCCAGCAGTTTTTCCGGGAACACTGAAGCTTTCTTT.